This TCR beta chain originates from a study of T cell repertoires in cytomegalovirus infection. Study as a whole: Public TCR beta signature analysis indicated the presence of both CMV infection and matching HLA type. Study-level results: In two of eight donors, the top clonotype was HLA-C-restricted CMV-specific.

TCRdb passed the reads through MiXCR, listing each CDR3 protein once. The sample yields about 300,000 distinct CDR3 sequences, roughly a quarter seen once. The CDR3 has 14 amino acids. V was clipped by 4 bases and J by 4 bases; unmatched bases: 7. This clonotype was counted ten times or more. Its matching antigen is unknown. The clonotype originates from a human donor in good health (CMV status not recorded). Some clones in this sample may be carry-over from other donors' samples. Sequencing was performed on PBMCs. This chain joins TRBV12-3 or TRBV12-4 and TRBJ2-7; 7 nucleotides line up with TRBD1. CDR3: CASSSGTDPYEQYF. DNA of the CDR3: TGTGCCAGCAGTTCCGGGACAGATCCTTACGAGCAGTACTTC.